This TCR beta chain was obtained from a study of control samples from healthy donors and cancer patients. V lost 4 bases to trimming and J lost 4 bases, with 11 bases between them. Germline CDR1 is SGDLS and CDR2 is YYNGEE. The length of the CDR3 is 13 residues. Profiling relied on immunoSEQ multiplex PCR, and the TCRdb table lists in-frame clones only, not all of them. The sample includes over 10,000 clones, about 76% of them seen just once. This receptor was taken from a male donor with melanoma. This chain joins TRBV9 and TRBJ2-5; possible D gene TRBD1, 6 bases. Sequencing used formalin-fixed, paraffin-embedded tissue. The CDR3 nucleotides are TGTGCCAGCAGCCCAGGGGTCGGAGAGACCCAGTACTTC. This encodes CASSPGVGETQYF.